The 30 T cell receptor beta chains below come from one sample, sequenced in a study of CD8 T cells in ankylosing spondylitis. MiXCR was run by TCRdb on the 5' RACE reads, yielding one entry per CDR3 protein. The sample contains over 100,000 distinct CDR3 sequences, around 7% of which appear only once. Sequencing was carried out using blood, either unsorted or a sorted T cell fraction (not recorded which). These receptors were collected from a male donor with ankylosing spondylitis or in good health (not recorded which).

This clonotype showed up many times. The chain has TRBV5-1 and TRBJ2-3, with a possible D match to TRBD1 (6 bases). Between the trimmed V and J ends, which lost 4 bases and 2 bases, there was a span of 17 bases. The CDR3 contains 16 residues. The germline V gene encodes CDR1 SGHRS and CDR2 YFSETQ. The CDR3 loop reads CASSMSTGPTTDTQYF. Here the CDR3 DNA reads TGCGCCAGCAGCATGTCTACAGGGCCCACCACAGATACGCAGTATTTT.

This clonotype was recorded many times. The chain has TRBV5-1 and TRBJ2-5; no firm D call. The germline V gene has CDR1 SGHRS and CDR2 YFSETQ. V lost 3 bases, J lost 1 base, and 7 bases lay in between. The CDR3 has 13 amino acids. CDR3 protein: CASSYSSQETQYF. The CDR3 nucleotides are TGCGCCAGCAGCTACTCCAGCCAAGAGACCCAGTACTTC.

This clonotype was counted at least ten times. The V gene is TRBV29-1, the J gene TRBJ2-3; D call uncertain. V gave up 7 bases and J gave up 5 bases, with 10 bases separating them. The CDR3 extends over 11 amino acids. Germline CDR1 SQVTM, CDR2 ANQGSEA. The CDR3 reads CSASNLDTQYF. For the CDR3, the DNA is TGCAGCGCGAGCAACTTAGATACGCAGTATTTT.

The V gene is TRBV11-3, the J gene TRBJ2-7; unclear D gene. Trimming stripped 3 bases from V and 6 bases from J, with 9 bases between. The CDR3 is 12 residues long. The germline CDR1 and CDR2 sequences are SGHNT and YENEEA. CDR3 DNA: TGTGCCAGCAGCTTGATGGCATCCGAGCAGTACTTC. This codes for CASSLMASEQYF. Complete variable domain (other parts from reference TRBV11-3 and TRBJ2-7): EAGVVQSPRYKIIEKKQPVAFWCNPISGHNTLYWYLQNLGQGPELLIRYENEEAVDDSQLPKDRFSAERLKGVDSTLKIQPAELGDSAVYLCASSLMASEQYFGPGTRLTVT.

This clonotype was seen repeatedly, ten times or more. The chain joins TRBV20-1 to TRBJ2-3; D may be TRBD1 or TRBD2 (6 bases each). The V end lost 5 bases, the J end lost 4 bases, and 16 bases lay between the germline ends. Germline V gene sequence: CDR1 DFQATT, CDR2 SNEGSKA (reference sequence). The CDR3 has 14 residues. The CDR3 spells CSAPRGGQADTQYF. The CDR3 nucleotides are TGCAGTGCTCCCCGTGGGGGGCAGGCAGATACGCAGTATTTT.

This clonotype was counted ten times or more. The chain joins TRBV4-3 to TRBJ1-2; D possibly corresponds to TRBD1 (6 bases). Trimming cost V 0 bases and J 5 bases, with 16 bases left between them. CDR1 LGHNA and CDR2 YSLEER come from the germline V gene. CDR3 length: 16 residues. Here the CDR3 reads CASSQDEGQPWYGYTF. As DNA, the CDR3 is TGCGCCAGCAGCCAAGATGAAGGACAGCCTTGGTATGGCTACACCTTC.

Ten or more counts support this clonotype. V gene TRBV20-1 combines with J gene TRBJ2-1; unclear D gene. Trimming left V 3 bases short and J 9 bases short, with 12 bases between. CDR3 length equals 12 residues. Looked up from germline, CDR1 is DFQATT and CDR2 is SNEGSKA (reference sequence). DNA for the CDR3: TGCAGTGCTAGCCGACTCCCCACTGAGCAGTTCTTC. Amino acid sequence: CSASRLPTEQFF.

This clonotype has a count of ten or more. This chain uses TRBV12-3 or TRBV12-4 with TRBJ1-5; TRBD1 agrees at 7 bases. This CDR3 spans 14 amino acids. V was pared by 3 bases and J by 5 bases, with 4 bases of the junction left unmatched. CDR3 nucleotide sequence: TGTGCCAGCAGTTTGGGGACAGAATATCAGCCCCAGCATTTT. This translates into CASSLGTEYQPQHF.

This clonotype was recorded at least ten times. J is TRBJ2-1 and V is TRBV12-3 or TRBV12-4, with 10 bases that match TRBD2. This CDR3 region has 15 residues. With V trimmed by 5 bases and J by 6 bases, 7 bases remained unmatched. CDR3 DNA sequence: TGTGCCAGCAGTAAATCTAGCGGGGGATTCAATGAGCAGTTCTTC. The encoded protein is CASSKSSGGFNEQFF.

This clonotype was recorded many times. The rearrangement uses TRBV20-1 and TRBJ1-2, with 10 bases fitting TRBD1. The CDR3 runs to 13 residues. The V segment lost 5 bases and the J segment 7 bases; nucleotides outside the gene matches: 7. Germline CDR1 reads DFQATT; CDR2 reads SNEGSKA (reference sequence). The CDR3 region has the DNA TGCAGTGCTGAGACAGGGGGCGTACGTGGCTACACCTTC. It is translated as CSAETGGVRGYTF.

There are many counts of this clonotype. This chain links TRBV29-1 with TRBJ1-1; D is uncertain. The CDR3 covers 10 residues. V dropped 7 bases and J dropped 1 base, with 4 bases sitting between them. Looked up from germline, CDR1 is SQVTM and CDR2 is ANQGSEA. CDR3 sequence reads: CSAGNTEAFF. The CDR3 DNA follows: TGCAGCGCGGGGAACACTGAAGCTTTCTTT.

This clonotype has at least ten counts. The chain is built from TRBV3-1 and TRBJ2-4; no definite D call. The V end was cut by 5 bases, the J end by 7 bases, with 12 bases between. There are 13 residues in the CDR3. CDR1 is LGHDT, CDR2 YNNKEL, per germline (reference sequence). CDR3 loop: CASSSTKLNIQYF. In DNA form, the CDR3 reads TGTGCCAGCAGCAGCACTAAGTTGAACATTCAGTACTTC.

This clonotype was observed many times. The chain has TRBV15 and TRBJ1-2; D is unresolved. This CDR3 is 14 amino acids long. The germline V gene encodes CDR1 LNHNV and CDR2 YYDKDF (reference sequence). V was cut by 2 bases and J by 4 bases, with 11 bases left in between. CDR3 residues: CATSRSDGAYGYTF. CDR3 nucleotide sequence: TGTGCCACCAGCAGATCAGACGGAGCCTATGGCTACACCTTC.

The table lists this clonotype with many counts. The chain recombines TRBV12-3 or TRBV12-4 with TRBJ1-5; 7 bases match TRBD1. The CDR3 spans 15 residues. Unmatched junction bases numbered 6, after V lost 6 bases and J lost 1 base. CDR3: CASSRQGGSNQPQHF. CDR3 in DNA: TGTGCCAGCAGCCGACAGGGAGGGAGCAATCAGCCCCAGCATTTT.

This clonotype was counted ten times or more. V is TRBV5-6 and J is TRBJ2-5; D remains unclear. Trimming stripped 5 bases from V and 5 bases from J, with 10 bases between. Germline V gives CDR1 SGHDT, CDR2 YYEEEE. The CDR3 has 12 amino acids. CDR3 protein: CASRGNSETQYF. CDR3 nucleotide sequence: TGTGCCAGCAGAGGGAATTCCGAGACCCAGTACTTC.

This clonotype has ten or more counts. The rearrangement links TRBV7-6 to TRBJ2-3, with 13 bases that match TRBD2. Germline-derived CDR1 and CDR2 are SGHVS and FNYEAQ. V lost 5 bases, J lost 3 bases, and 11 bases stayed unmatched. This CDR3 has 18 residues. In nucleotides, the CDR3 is TGTGCCAGCAGCCCGCTTTTGAGACTAGCGGGAGGTACAGATACGCAGTATTTT. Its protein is CASSPLLRLAGGTDTQYF. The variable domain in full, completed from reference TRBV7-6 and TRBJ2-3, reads GAGVSQSPRYKVTKRGQDVALRCDPISGHVSLYWYRQALGQGPEFLTYFNYEAQQDKSGLPNDRFSAERPEGSISTLTIQRTEQRDSAMYRCASSPLLRLAGGTDTQYFGPGTRLTVL.

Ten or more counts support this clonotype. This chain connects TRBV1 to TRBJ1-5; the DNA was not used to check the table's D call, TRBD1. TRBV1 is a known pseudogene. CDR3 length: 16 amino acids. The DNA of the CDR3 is TGCACCAGCAGCCAAGCGGGACAGGGACATAATCAGCCCCAGCATTTT. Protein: CTSSQAGQGHNQPQHF.

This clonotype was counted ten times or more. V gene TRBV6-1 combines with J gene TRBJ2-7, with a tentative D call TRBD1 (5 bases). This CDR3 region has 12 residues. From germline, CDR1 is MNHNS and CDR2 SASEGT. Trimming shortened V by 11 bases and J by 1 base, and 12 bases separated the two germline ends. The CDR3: CAGQGSSYEQYF. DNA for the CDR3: TGTGCCGGCCAGGGAAGTTCCTACGAGCAGTACTTC.

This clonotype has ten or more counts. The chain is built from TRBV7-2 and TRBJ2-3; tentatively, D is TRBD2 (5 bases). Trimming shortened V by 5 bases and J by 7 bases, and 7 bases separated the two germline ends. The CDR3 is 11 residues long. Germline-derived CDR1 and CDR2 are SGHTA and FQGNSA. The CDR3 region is CASSEGNTQYF. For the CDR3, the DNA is TGTGCCAGCAGCGAGGGTAATACGCAGTATTTT.

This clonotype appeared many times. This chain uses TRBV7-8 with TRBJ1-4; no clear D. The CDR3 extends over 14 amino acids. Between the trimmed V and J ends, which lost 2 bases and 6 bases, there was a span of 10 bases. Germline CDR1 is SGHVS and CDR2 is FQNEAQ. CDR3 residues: CASSLSDADEKLFF. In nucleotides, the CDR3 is TGTGCCAGCAGCTTATCTGACGCAGATGAAAAACTGTTTTTT.

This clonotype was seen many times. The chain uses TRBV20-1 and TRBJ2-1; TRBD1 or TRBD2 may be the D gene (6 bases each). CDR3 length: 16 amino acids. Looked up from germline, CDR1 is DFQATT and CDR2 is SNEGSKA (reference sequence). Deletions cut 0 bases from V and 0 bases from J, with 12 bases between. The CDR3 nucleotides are TGCAGTGCTAGAGATATAGGGGGGAGCTCCTACAATGAGCAGTTCTTC. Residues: CSARDIGGSSYNEQFF.

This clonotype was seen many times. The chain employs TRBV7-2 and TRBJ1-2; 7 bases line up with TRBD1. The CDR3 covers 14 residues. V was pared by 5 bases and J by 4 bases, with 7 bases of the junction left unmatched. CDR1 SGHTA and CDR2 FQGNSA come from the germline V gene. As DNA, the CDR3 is TGTGCCAGCAGCCCCGGACAGGCATTCTATGGCTACACCTTC. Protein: CASSPGQAFYGYTF.

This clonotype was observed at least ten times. The CDR3 is CASSFADRAYEQYF. Here the CDR3 DNA reads TGTGCCAGCAGTTTTGCGGACAGGGCCTACGAGCAGTACTTC. The chain is built from TRBV12-3 or TRBV12-4 and TRBJ2-7; 8 nucleotides align to TRBD1. The ends lost 3 bases at V and 2 bases at J; junction bases unmatched: 3. This CDR3 has 14 amino acids.

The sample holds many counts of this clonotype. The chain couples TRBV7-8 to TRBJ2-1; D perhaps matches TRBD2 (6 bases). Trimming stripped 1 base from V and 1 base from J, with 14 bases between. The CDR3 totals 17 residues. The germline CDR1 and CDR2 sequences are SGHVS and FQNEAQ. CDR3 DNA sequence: TGTGCCAGCAGCTTAGAGATAGCGGCGGTGTCCTACAATGAGCAGTTCTTC. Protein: CASSLEIAAVSYNEQFF.

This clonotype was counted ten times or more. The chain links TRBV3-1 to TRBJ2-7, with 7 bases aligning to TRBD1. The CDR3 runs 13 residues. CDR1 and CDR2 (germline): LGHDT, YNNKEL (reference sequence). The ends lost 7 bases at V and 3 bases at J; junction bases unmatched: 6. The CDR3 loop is CASTPTGSYEQYF. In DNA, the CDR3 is TGTGCCAGCACCCCGACAGGGAGCTACGAGCAGTACTTC.

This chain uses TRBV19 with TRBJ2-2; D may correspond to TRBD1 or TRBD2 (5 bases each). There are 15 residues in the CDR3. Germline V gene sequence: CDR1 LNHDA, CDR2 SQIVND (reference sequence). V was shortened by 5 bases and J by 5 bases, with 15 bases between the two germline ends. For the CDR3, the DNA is TGTGCCAGTAGTTTCCGGGGCCTGTGGACCGGGGAGCTGTTTTTT. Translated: CASSFRGLWTGELFF.

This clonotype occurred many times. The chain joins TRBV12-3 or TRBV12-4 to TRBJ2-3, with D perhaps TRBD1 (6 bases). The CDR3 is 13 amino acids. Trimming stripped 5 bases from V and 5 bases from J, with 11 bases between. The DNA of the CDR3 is TGTGCCAGCAGTCCCCCAGGGGTAGATACGCAGTATTTT. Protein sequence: CASSPPGVDTQYF.

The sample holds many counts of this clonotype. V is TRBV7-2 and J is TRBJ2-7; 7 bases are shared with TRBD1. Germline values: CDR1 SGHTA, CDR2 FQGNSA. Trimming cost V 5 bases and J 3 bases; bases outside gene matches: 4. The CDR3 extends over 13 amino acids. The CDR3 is CASSPQGYYEQYF. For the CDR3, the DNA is TGTGCCAGCAGCCCACAGGGGTACTACGAGCAGTACTTC.

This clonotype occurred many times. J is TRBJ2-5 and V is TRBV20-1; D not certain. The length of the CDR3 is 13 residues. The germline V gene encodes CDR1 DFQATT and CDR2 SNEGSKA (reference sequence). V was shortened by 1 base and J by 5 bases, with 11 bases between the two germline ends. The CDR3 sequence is CSARVGKGETQYF. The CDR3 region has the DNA TGCAGTGCTAGAGTGGGTAAAGGGGAGACCCAGTACTTC.

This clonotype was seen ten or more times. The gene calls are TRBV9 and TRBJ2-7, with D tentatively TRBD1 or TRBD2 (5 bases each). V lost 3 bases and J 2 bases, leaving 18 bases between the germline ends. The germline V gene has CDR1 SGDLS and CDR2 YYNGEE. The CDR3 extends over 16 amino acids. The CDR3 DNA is TGTGCCAGCAGCGCCCACCACGGGGCTATAACCTACGAGCAGTACTTC. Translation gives CASSAHHGAITYEQYF.